One TCR beta chain is described in this entry. As yet, its antigen is unknown. Positively selected for CCR7, the CD45RO-negative cells used as naive CD8 cells excluded terminally differentiated effector memory CD45RA+ cells. Replicate PCRs for sorted subsets used around 190 ng DNA; this equaled tens of thousands of T cell genomes. Sequencing was performed with immunoSEQ multiplex PCR; in TCRdb, only in-frame clones are kept and a portion is missing. The sample contains under 2,000,000 clones, approximately 94% of which appear only once. These data originate in a study of shared clonotypes between healthy human individuals. At the level of the study: Participating donors consisted of a couple of women and a few men aged 18 to 49. Plates per donor: three CD4 naive, three CD4 memory, two CD8 naive, one CD8 memory.

This CDR3 region has 12 residues. Germline V gives CDR1 MNHEY, CDR2 SMNVEV (reference sequence). V was clipped by 7 bases and J by 0 bases, with 6 bases between them. Overall study results and limits: Among donors, sharing of clonotypes was expected to be affected by sequencing depth.

The V call is TRBV27, the J call TRBJ1-1, with D hard to call. The origin of this receptor is a young man in good health. The sample comprised naive CD8+ T cells sorted from blood. As DNA, the CDR3 is TGTGCCAGCACTGACATGAACACTGAAGCTTTCTTT. Translated: CASTDMNTEAFF.